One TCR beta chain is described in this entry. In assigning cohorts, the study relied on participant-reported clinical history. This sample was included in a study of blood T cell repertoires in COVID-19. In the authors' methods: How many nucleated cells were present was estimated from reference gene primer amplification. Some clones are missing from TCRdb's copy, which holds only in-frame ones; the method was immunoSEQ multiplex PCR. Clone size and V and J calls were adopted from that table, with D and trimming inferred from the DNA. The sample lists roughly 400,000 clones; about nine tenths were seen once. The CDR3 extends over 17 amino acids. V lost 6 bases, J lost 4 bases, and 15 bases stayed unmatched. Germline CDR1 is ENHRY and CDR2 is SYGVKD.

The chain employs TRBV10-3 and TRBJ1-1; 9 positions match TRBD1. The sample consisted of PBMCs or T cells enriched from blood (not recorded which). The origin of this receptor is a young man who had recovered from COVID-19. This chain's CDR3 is CAIRTGTGRVKGTEAFF. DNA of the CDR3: TGTGCCATCAGGACCGGGACAGGGAGAGTTAAGGGCACTGAAGCTTTCTTT.